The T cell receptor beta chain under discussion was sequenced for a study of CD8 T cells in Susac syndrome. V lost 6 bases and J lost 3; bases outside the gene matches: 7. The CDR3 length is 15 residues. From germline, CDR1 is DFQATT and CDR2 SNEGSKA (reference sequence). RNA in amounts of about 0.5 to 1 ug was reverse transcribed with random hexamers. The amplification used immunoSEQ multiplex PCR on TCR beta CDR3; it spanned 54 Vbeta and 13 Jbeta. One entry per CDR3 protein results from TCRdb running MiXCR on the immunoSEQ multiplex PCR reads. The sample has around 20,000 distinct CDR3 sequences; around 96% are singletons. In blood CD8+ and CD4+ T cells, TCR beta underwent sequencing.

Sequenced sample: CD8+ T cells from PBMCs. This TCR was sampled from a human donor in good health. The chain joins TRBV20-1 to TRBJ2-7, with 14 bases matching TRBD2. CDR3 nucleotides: TGCAGTGCCCGGGCCGGGACTAGCGGGAGCTACGAGCAGTACTTC. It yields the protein CSARAGTSGSYEQYF.